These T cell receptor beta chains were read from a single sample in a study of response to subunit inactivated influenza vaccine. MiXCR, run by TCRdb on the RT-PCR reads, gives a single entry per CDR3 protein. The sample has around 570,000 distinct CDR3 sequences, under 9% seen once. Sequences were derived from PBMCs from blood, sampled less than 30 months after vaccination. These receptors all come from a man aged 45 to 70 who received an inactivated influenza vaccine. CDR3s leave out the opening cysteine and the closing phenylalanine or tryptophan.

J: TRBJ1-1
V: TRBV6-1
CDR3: ASSDRPGGATEAF

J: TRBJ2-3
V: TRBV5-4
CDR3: ASSLVGASTDTQY

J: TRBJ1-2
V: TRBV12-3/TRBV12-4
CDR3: ASSLAGTSGGYT

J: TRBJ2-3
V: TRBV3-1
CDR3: ASSQGPGVTIDTQY

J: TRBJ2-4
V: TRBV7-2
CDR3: ASRGAVKNIQY

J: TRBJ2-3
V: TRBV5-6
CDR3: ASSFRQGLDTQY

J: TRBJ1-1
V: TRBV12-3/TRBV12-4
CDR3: ASSRWTGFTEAF

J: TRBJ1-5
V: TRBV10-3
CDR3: AISESGGNQPQH

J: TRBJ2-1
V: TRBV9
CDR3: ASSERDWTGKNNEQF

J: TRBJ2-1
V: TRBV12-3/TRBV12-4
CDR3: ASSLARRGGEQF

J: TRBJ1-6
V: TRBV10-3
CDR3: AISTTFNSYNSPLH

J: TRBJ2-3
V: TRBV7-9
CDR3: ASSPQGASADTQY

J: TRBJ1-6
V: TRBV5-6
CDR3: ASSRVPNSPLH

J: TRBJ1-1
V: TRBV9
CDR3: ASSVERGTEAF

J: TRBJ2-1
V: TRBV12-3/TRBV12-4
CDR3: ASSPSRGGRNEQF

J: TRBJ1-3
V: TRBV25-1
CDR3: ASSDGPGRNSGNTIY

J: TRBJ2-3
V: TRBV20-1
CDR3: SARDKLATDTQY

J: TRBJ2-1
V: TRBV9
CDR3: ASSVLAGGNEQF

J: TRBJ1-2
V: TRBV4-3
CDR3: ASSQDSGIAGYT

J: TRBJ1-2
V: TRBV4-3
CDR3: ASSQERNYGYT

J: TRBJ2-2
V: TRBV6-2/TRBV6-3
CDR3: ASSYSVTGELF

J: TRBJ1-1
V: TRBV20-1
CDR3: SARETPNTEAF

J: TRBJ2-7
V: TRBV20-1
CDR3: SATPGPPYEQY

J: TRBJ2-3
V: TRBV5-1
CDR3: ASSWRGEKADTQY

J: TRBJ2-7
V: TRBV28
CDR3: ASSLSSGQGYEQY

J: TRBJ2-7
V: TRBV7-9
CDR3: ASSPLLAGETEQY

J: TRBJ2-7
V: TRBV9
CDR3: ASSVDGNSYYEQY

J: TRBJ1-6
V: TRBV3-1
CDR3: ASSPEQQNSPLH

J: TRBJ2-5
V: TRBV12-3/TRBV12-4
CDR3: ASRISTPQETQY

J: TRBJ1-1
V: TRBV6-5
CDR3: ASSYSAGMDTEAF

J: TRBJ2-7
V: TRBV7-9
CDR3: ASSLWPPRGEQYEQY

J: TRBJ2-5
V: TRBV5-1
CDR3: ASSLLAGGPQETQY

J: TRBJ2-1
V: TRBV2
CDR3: ASSESGGQGYNEQF

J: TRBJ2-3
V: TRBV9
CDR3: ASSVWASGGPKDTQY

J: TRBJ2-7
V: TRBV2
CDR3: ASTRTGAPYEQY

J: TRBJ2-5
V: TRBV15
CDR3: ATSSSGLPLQETQY

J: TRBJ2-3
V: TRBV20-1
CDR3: SARDERGSTDTQY

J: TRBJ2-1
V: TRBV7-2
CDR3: ASSLDARANEQF

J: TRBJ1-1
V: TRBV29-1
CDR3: SVEPGGRTEAF

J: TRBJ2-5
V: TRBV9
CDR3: ASGAGGFVETQY

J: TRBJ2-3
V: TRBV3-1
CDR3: ASSQARSTDTQY